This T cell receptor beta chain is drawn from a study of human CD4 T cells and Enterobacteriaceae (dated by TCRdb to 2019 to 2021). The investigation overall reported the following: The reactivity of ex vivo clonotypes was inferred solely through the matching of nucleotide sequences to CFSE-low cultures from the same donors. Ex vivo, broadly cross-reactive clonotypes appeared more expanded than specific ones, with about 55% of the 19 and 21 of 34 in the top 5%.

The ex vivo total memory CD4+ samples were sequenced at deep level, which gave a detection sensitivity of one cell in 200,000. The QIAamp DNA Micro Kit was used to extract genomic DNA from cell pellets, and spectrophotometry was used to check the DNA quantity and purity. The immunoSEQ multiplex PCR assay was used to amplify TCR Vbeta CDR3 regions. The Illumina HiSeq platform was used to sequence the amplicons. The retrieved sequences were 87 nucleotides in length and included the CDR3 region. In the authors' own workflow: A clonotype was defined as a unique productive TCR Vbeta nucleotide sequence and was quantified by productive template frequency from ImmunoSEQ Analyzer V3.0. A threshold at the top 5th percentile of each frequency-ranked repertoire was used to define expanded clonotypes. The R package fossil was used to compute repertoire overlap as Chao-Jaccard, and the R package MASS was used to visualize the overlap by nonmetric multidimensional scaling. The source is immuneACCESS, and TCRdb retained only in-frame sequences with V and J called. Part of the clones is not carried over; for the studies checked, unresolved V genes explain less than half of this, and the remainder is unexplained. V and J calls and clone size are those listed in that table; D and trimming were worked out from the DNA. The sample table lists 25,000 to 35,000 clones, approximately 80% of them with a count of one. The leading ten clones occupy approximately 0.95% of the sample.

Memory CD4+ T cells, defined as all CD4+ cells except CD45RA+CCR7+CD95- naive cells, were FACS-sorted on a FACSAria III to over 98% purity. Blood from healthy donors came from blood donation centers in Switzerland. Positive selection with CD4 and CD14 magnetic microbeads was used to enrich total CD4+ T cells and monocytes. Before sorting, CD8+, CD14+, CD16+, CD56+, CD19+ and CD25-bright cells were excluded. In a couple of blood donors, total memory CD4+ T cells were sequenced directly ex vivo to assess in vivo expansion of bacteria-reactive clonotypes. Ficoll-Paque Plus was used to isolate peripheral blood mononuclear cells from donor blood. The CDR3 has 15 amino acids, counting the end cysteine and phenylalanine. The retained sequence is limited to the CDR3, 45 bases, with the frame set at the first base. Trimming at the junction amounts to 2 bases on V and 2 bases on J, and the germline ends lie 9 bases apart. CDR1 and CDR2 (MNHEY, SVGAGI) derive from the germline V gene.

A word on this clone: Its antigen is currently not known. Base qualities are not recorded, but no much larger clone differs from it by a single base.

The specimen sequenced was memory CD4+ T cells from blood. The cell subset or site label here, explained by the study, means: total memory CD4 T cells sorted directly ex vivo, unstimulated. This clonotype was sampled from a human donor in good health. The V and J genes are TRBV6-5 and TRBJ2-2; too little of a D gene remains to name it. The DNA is TGTGCCAGCAGTTACGGGTACCAAAACACCGGGGAGCTGTTTTTT. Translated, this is CASSYGYQNTGELFF.